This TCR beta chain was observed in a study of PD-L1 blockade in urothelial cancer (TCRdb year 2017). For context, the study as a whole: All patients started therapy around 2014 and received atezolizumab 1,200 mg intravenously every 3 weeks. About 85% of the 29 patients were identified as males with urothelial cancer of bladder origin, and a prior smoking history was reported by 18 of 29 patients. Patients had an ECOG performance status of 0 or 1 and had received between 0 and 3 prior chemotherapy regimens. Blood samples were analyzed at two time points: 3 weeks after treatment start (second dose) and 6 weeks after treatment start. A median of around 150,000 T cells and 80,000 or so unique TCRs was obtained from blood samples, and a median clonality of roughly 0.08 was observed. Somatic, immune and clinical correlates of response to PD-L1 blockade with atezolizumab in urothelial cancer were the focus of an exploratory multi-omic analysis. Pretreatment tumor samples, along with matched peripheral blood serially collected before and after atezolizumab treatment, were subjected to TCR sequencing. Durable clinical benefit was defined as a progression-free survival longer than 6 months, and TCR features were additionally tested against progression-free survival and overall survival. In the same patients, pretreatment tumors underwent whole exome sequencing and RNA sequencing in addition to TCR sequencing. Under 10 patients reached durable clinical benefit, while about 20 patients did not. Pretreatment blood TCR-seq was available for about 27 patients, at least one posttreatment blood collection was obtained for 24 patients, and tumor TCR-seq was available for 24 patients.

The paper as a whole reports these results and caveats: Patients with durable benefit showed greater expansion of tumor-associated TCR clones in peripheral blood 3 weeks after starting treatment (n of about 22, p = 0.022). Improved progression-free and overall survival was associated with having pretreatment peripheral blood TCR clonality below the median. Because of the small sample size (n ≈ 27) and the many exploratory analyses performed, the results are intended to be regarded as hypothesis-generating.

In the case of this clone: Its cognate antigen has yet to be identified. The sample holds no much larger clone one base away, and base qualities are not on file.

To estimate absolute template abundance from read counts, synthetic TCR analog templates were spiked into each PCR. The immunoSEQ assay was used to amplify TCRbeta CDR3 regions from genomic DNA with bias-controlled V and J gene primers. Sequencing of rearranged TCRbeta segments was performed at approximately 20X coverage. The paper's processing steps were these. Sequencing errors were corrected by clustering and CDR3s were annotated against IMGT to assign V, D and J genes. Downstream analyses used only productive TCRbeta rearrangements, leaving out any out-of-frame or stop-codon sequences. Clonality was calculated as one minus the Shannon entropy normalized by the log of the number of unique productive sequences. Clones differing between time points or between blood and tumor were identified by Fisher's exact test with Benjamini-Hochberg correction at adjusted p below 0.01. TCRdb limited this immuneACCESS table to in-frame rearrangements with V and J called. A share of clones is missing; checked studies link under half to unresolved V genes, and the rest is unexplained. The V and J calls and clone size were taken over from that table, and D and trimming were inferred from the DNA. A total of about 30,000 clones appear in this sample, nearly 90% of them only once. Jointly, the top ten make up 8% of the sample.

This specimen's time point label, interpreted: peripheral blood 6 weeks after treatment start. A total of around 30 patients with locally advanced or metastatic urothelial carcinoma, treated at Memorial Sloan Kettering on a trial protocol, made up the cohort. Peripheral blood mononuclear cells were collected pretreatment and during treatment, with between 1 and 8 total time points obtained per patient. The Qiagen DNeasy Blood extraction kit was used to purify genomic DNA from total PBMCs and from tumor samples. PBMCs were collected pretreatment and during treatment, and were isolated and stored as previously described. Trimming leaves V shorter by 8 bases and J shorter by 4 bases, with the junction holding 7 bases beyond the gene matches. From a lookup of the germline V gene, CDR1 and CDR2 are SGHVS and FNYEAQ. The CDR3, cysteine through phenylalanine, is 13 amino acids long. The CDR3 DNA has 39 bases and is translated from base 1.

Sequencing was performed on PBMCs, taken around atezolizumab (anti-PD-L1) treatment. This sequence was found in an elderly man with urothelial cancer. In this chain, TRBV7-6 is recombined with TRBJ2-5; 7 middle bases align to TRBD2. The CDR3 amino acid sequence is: CASCREVGETQYF. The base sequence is TGTGCCAGCTGTCGGGAGGTTGGAGAGACCCAGTACTTC.